Presented here are 10 T cell receptor beta chains from one specimen sequenced in a study of shared T cell receptors in the human thymus. This table comes from immunoSEQ multiplex PCR, and its TCRdb copy is limited to in-frame clones, with some not included. The data show 700,000 or so clones, approximately 85% seen once. In addition, the sample was reused for a study of human thymus T cells.

The sample taken for sequencing was thymocytes. The receptors shown here come from a girl less than two years old with a congenital heart defect.

The genes are TRBV5-1 and TRBJ1-1; perhaps TRBD1 as D (5 bases). CDR3 length: 15 amino acids. V was shortened by 6 bases and J by 7 bases, with 22 bases between the two germline ends. CDR1 SGHRS and CDR2 YFSETQ come from the germline V gene. The CDR3: CASKTGGDRLDEAFF. CDR3 bases: TGCGCCAGCAAGACCGGAGGGGATCGGTTAGATGAAGCTTTCTTT.

The rearrangement joins TRBV25-1 to TRBJ2-2; 7 positions agree with TRBD1. There are 16 residues in the CDR3. V lost 3 bases to trimming and J lost 0 bases; unmatched junction nucleotides: 4. Germline-derived CDR1 and CDR2 are MGHDK and SYGVNS. Written as DNA, the CDR3 is TGTGCCAGCAGTGAGAAGACAGGGCCGAACACCGGGGAGCTGTTTTTT. It yields the protein CASSEKTGPNTGELFF.

The chain joins TRBV9 to TRBJ2-7; D is unclear. This CDR3 spans 14 amino acids. Per germline, CDR1 SGDLS and CDR2 YYNGEE. V gave up 0 bases and J gave up 0 bases, with 7 bases separating them. CDR3: CASSVATASYEQYF. CDR3 nucleotides: TGTGCCAGCAGCGTAGCTACAGCCTCCTACGAGCAGTACTTC.

The J gene is TRBJ1-2, the V gene TRBV5-4; 7 bases fit TRBD1. Trimming at V came to 4 bases and at J to 4 bases, leaving 10 bases not matched to a gene. Looked up from germline, CDR1 is SGHNT and CDR2 is YYREEE (reference sequence). This CDR3 has 15 amino acids. The CDR3 DNA reads as TGTGCCAGCAGCACCGGACAGGATTGGACCTATGGCTACACCTTC. Protein sequence: CASSTGQDWTYGYTF.

This clone occurred once. The V call is TRBV27, the J call TRBJ1-1; no firm D call. Germline V gene sequence: CDR1 MNHEY, CDR2 SMNVEV (reference sequence). The CDR3 is made up of 13 amino acids. The V gene lost 5 bases and the J gene lost 11 bases, with 18 bases spanning the gap. DNA of the CDR3: TGTGCCAGCAGTCCAGTCGGTAGACTGGCCGCTTTCTTT. Protein: CASSPVGRLAAFF.

The chain is built from TRBV5-1 and TRBJ2-1; TRBD2 aligns across 12 bases. Per germline, CDR1 SGHRS and CDR2 YFSETQ. The CDR3 consists of 15 residues. With V trimmed by 2 bases and J by 12 bases, 9 bases remained unmatched. The CDR3 sequence is CASSFTTSGGRGQFF. Written as DNA, the CDR3 is TGCGCCAGCAGCTTCACAACTAGCGGGGGGCGGGGGCAGTTCTTC.

The rearrangement uses TRBV5-1 and TRBJ1-1; possibly TRBD1 for D (5 bases). V was pared by 3 bases and J by 3 bases, with 9 bases between. The V gene's germline CDR1 is SGHRS and CDR2 YFSETQ. The CDR3 has 13 amino acids. CDR3 nucleotides: TGCGCCAGCAGCTGTCGGGGGGACACTGAAGCTTTCTTT. It encodes CASSCRGDTEAFF.

This clone was observed once. V gene TRBV5-4 combines with J gene TRBJ2-2; 11 bases fit TRBD2. V dropped 4 bases and J dropped 2; count of bases not matched to a gene: 4. This CDR3 region has 16 residues. Germline CDR1 is SGHNT and CDR2 is YYREEE (reference sequence). For the CDR3, the DNA is TGTGCCAGCAGCCAGGGGACTAGCGGAAACACCGGGGAGCTGTTTTTT. Translating gives CASSQGTSGNTGELFF.

This clone was recorded a few times. This chain links TRBV28 with TRBJ1-6; perhaps TRBD1 as D (5 bases). Germline CDR1 MDHEN, CDR2 SYDVKM. This CDR3 is 16 amino acids long. V lost 6 bases and J lost 8, with 20 bases in between. The CDR3 sequence is CASRHGERQGDSPLHF. The DNA for the CDR3 is TGTGCCAGCAGACACGGAGAAAGGCAGGGTGATTCACCCCTCCACTTT.

The genes are TRBV14 and TRBJ1-2; tentative D call: TRBD1 (6 bases). Germline CDR1 is SGHDN and CDR2 is FVKESK. Trimming took off 0 bases at V and 6 bases at J, with 11 bases between the two ends. This CDR3 contains 14 residues. CDR3 in DNA: TGTGCCAGCAGCCAAGAGGTCAGGGGCGATGGCTACACCTTC. It yields the protein CASSQEVRGDGYTF.